This passage covers 11 T cell receptor beta chains from one sample sequenced in a study of long-term antiretroviral therapy in people with HIV. Survey-level resolution applied to immunoSEQ assay v3.0. Clones were sequenced by immunoSEQ multiplex PCR, and TCRdb holds only the in-frame ones, with some missing. This sample has about 48,000 clones, with roughly four fifths found just once. Sequences were derived from unsorted PBMCs, sampled 0.8 years after starting antiretroviral therapy. The receptors were gathered from a woman younger than 35 with HIV.

V is TRBV12-5 and J is TRBJ2-1; 12 bases agree with TRBD2. The CDR3 runs to 19 residues. Germline values: CDR1 LGHNT, CDR2 FRNRAP. V shed 2 bases and J 6 bases; nucleotides not matched to a gene: 14. The CDR3 DNA reads as TGTGCTAGTGGTTTGATAAGACTAGCGGGAGATACTGCTTTCAATGAGCAGTTCTTC. Residues: CASGLIRLAGDTAFNEQFF.

J is TRBJ2-7 and V is TRBV10-2; TRBD1 is a possible D gene (6 bases). Trimming took off 4 bases at V and 7 bases at J, with 11 bases between the two ends. There are 12 residues in the CDR3. Germline V gene lookup returns CDR1 WSHSY and CDR2 SAAADI. The CDR3 loop is CASSGGGPEQYF. CDR3 bases: TGCGCCAGCAGTGGAGGGGGACCTGAGCAGTACTTC.

This clone has only one observation. The chain employs TRBV19 and TRBJ2-4; D possibly corresponds to TRBD2 (5 bases). Germline V gene data show CDR1 as LNHDA and CDR2 as SQIVND (reference sequence). V shed 7 bases and J shed 5 bases, with 6 bases lying between them. This CDR3 is 11 amino acids long. This CDR3 reads CASTEENIQYF. The CDR3 DNA is TGTGCCAGTACGGAGGAAAACATTCAGTACTTC. Drawing the rest from reference TRBV19 and TRBJ2-4, the complete variable domain is DGGITQSPKYLFRKEGQNVTLSCEQNLNHDAMYWYRQDPGQGLRLIYYSQIVNDFQKGDIAEGYSVSREKKESFPLTVTSAQKNPTAFYLCASTEENIQYFGAGTRLSVL.

The chain joins TRBV25-1 to TRBJ2-1; D is ambiguous. The CDR3 sequence is 12 residues long. Trimming removed 4 bases from V and 6 bases from J, with 7 bases in between. The germline gives CDR1 MGHDK, CDR2 SYGVNS. CDR3 sequence: CASSGNFNEQFF. CDR3 nucleotide sequence: TGTGCCAGCAGTGGGAACTTCAATGAGCAGTTCTTC.

This clone has only one observation. The gene calls are TRBV6-5 and TRBJ2-7; D is unresolved. Trimming removed 2 bases at V and 0 bases at J, with 8 bases between. The germline V gene encodes CDR1 MNHEY and CDR2 SVGAGI. The CDR3 extends over 14 amino acids. The CDR3 DNA reads TGTGCCAGCAGTTACGGCAAACACTCCTACGAGCAGTACTTC. Its translation: CASSYGKHSYEQYF.

V gene TRBV10-2 combines with J gene TRBJ1-6; perhaps TRBD1 as D (6 bases). Trimming cost V 7 bases and J 10 bases, with 17 bases left between them. The CDR3 is made up of 14 amino acids. Germline V gene data show CDR1 as WSHSY and CDR2 as SAAADI. CDR3 loop: CASTGQFVDSPLHF. For the CDR3, the DNA is TGCGCCAGCACTGGACAGTTTGTCGACTCACCCCTCCACTTT.

The rearrangement links TRBV4-2 to TRBJ1-1; maybe TRBD1 (6 bases). Trimming took 3 bases from V and 5 from J, leaving 10 bases between them. Germline loops: CDR1 LGHNA, CDR2 YNFKEQ. CDR3 length: 13 residues. In DNA form, the CDR3 reads TGTGCCAGCAGCCATCCGCAGGGGACTGAAGCTTTCTTT. Translated: CASSHPQGTEAFF.

The chain combines TRBV9 with TRBJ2-6; D may be TRBD2 (6 bases). The CDR3 extends over 19 amino acids. V was shortened by 0 bases and J by 0 bases, with 16 bases between the two germline ends. Germline V CDR1 and CDR2: SGDLS, YYNGEE. The CDR3 bases are TGTGCCAGCAGCGTAGCGGGACTCTTGCAAAACTCTGGGGCCAACGTCCTGACTTTC. Protein product: CASSVAGLLQNSGANVLTF.

The rearrangement joins TRBV27 to TRBJ2-7; D remains ambiguous. The CDR3 loop spans 11 amino acids. Germline CDR1 is MNHEY and CDR2 is SMNVEV (reference sequence). V dropped 5 bases and J dropped 8 bases, with 10 bases sitting between them. The CDR3 loop reads CASSPTAQQYF. The CDR3 DNA follows: TGTGCCAGCAGTCCCACAGCACAGCAGTACTTC.

The chain has TRBV7-2 and TRBJ1-1; D is perhaps TRBD1 (6 bases). Trimming removed 6 bases at V and 2 bases at J, with 13 bases between. CDR1 is SGHTA and CDR2 is FQGNSA in the germline V gene. The CDR3 covers 14 residues. This CDR3 reads CASSRQGYNTEAFF. For the CDR3, the DNA is TGTGCCAGCAGTCGGCAGGGGTATAACACTGAAGCTTTCTTT.

This clone was seen only once. The genes are TRBV27 and TRBJ1-2; D is undetermined. V lost 5 bases, J lost 4 bases, and 11 bases lay in between. The CDR3 contains 13 residues. CDR1 and CDR2 from the germline V gene are MNHEY and SMNVEV (reference sequence). The CDR3 region is CASSPTASYGYTF. Written as DNA, the CDR3 is TGTGCCAGCAGTCCCACGGCCAGCTATGGCTACACCTTC.